The next 28 T cell receptor beta chains were all read from a single sample in a study of blood T cell repertoires in COVID-19 (TCRdb year 2020). The library was produced with the immunoSEQ multiplex PCR assay. Drawn from immuneACCESS, this table holds only the in-frame rearrangements with V and J called that TCRdb kept. Clones are partly lost; checked studies trace under half to an unresolved V gene and leave the rest unexplained. Here the sample has over 200,000 clones; 83% occur a single time. 0.95% to 1.5% of the sample is held by the ten biggest clonotypes. The sequenced sample was peripheral blood. The receptors were sampled from a woman in her 30s with COVID-19, enrolled during active disease.

The V call is TRBV9, the J call TRBJ2-2, with 8 bases that match TRBD2. This CDR3 contains 17 residues. The trim removed 4 bases at V and 1 base at J, leaving 9 bases unmatched. Per the germline V gene, CDR1 is SGDLS and CDR2 is YYNGEE. The CDR3 bases are TGTGCCAGCAGCACTTACACTAGCGGAAGGAACACCGGGGAGCTGTTTTTT. Protein: CASSTYTSGRNTGELFF.

The chain couples TRBV24-1 to TRBJ2-1; 7 bases are shared with TRBD1. The CDR3 consists of 14 residues. Germline CDR1 is KGHDR and CDR2 is SFDVKD. V trimming: 7 bases; J trimming: 4 bases; junction bases outside the gene matches: 6. The CDR3 spells CATSRGQDYNEQFF. For the CDR3, the DNA is TGTGCCACCAGCAGAGGACAGGATTACAATGAGCAGTTCTTC.

The chain is built from TRBV21-1 and TRBJ2-1; the table's D call, TRBD1, has no DNA check behind it. TRBV21-1 is a known pseudogene. The CDR3 loop spans 20 amino acids. CDR3 nucleotides: TGTGCCAGCAGCTTTAAGAAACAGTGCAAACCCCCAAAAACCTACAATGAGCAGTTCTTC. Its translation: CASSFKKQCKPPKTYNEQFF.

The V and J genes are TRBV5-1 and TRBJ1-6, with unresolved D. V was trimmed by 0 bases and J by 9 bases, leaving 10 bases between them. This CDR3 is built from 14 residues. Germline CDR1 reads SGHRS; CDR2 reads YFSETQ. In DNA, the CDR3 is TGCGCCAGCAGCTTGGGAGGCGCCGGTTCACCCCTCCACTTT. It specifies CASSLGGAGSPLHF.

This chain joins TRBV3-1 (or the pseudogene TRBV3-2) and TRBJ2-3; a possible D gene is TRBD1 (6 bases). CDR3 length: 15 residues. Trimming shortened V by 0 bases and J by 4 bases, and 11 bases separated the two germline ends. Germline lookup yields CDR1 LGHDT and CDR2 YNNKEL (reference sequence). CDR3 sequence (DNA): TGTGCCAGCAGCCAAGAACCGGGACACTCAGATACGCAGTATTTT. It encodes CASSQEPGHSDTQYF.

A few counts support this clone. The chain recombines TRBV5-1 with TRBJ2-1; 8 bases are a match to TRBD2. Unmatched junction bases numbered 2, after V lost 2 bases and J lost 7 bases. The CDR3 totals 13 residues. The germline CDR1 and CDR2 sequences are SGHRS and YFSETQ. The CDR3 nucleotides are TGCGCCAGCAGCTTTACGGGGGGGAATGAGCAGTTCTTC. Translation gives CASSFTGGNEQFF. The variable domain in full, with the rest retrieved from reference TRBV5-1 and TRBJ2-1, is KAGVTQTPRYLIKTRGQQVTLSCSPISGHRSVSWYQQTPGQGLQFLFEYFSETQRNKGNFPGRFSGRQFSNSRSEMNVSTLELGDSALYLCASSFTGGNEQFFGPGTRLTVL.

The genes are TRBV30 and TRBJ1-2; TRBD1 aligns across 8 bases. The germline V gene has CDR1 GTSNPN and CDR2 SVGIG (reference sequence). The junction had 5 bases not matched to a gene; V was cut back by 3 bases and J by 5 bases. There are 13 residues in the CDR3. The CDR3 DNA follows: TGTGCCTGGAGCTCAGGGACAGGATATGGCTACACCTTC. Protein product: CAWSSGTGYGYTF.

There are many counts of this clone. In DNA, the CDR3 is TGTGCCAGTAGTGCCTCACCCAGGGCAGCGGGATACAATCAGCCCCAGCATTTT. It is translated as CASSASPRAAGYNQPQHF. The rearrangement joins TRBV19 to TRBJ1-5; D might be TRBD1 (5 bases). Between the trimmed V and J ends, which lost 5 bases and 3 bases, there was a span of 23 bases. The CDR3 has 18 residues. Germline values: CDR1 LNHDA, CDR2 SQIVND (reference sequence).

The genes are TRBV7-6 and TRBJ2-7, with D possibly being TRBD1 (5 bases). The CDR3 length is 15 residues. Germline loops: CDR1 SGHVS, CDR2 FNYEAQ. The germline V and J ends were trimmed by 2 bases and 6 bases, with 17 bases remaining between them. The CDR3 nucleotides read TGTGCCAGCAGCTTACTATTCAGGGAAACGTCCGAGCAGTACTTC. Its protein is CASSLLFRETSEQYF.

This clone was seen a handful of times. The chain uses TRBV7-3 and TRBJ2-1; a weak D match, TRBD2 (7 bases). Trimming left V 5 bases short and J 0 bases short, with 14 bases between. CDR1 is SGHTA, CDR2 FQGTGA, per germline. This CDR3 spans 16 amino acids. The CDR3 nucleotides are TGTGCCAGCAGCCCGGGGGGCGGAGCCTCCTACAATGAGCAGTTCTTC. Residues: CASSPGGGASYNEQFF.

As regards this clone: Other DNA sequences in the same sample also yield this CDR3. V is TRBV2 and J is TRBJ1-2; 8 bases map to TRBD1. The CDR3 has 13 amino acids. CDR1 and CDR2 from the germline V gene are SNHLY and FYNNEI. The V and J ends lost 1 base and 5 bases, in that order; junction bases with no gene match: 0. In nucleotides, the CDR3 is TGTGCCAGCAGTGAAGGGACAGGGTATGGCTACACCTTC. This sequence encodes CASSEGTGYGYTF.

This chain connects TRBV18 to TRBJ2-7; 10 nucleotides match TRBD2. Germline CDR1 and CDR2: KGHSH and LQKENI. V lost 4 bases and J lost 2; bases outside the gene matches: 17. The CDR3 sequence is 19 residues long. The CDR3 DNA follows: TGTGCCAGCTCACTTATCACAGACGTAGCGGGAGGCCCACCCTACGAGCAGTACTTC. It translates to CASSLITDVAGGPPYEQYF.

This clone was recorded only once. The chain recombines TRBV5-1 with TRBJ2-5, with 9 nucleotides matching TRBD1. There are 15 residues in the CDR3. The V segment lost 4 bases and the J segment 5 bases; nucleotides outside the gene matches: 9. Per germline, CDR1 SGHRS and CDR2 YFSETQ. This CDR3 is CASSTGQGRVETQYF. CDR3 sequence (DNA): TGCGCCAGCAGCACAGGACAGGGGCGGGTTGAGACCCAGTACTTC.

The chain couples TRBV9 to TRBJ2-2, with TRBD1 identical over 8 bases. This CDR3 contains 18 residues. Germline assignment: CDR1 SGDLS and CDR2 YYNGEE. The V and J ends lost 4 bases and 4 bases, in that order; junction bases with no gene match: 15. CDR3: CASSSNPAQGASTGELFF. CDR3 DNA sequence: TGTGCCAGCAGCTCTAACCCCGCTCAGGGGGCAAGCACCGGGGAGCTGTTTTTT.

This clone turned up a few times. This chain joins TRBV24-1 and TRBJ2-3, with a weak D call TRBD1 (6 bases). The CDR3 totals 17 residues. Between the trimmed V and J ends, which lost 3 bases and 1 base, there was a span of 16 bases. The germline CDR1 and CDR2 sequences are KGHDR and SFDVKD. CDR3 bases: TGTGCCACCAGTGATCCCGACCCAGAGGGGGGCACAGATACGCAGTATTTT. It specifies CATSDPDPEGGTDTQYF.

As regards this clone: Other nucleotide sequences in the sample specify the same CDR3. The genes are TRBV6-5 and TRBJ1-1; D not certain. The V gene's germline CDR1 is MNHEY and CDR2 SVGAGI. V dropped 0 bases and J dropped 4 bases, with 6 bases sitting between them. The CDR3 covers 13 residues. The DNA for the CDR3 is TGTGCCAGCAGTTACTCGACGGGCACTGAAGCTTTCTTT. This codes for CASSYSTGTEAFF.

A remark on this clone: The junction departs from germline at one end; a sequencing error may be responsible. CDR3 nucleotides: TGTGCCAGCACTTACCGGGACAGGGGCTTCAATCAGCCCCAGCATTTT. Protein: CASTYRDRGFNQPQHF. This rearrangement joins TRBV6-5 to TRBJ1-5; 10 nucleotides match TRBD1. This CDR3 has 16 amino acids. Germline-derived CDR1 and CDR2 are MNHEY and SVGAGI.

CDR3 sequence: CSVDPGDETQYF. CDR3 DNA: TGCAGCGTTGACCCAGGGGACGAGACCCAGTACTTC. This chain connects TRBV29-1 to TRBJ2-5; the D gene is possibly TRBD1 (6 bases). Trimming stripped 3 bases from V and 5 bases from J, with 10 bases between. The CDR3 spans 12 residues. The germline CDR1 and CDR2 sequences are SQVTM and ANQGSEA.

The chain joins TRBV5-1 to TRBJ1-1; 8 bases line up with TRBD1. J lost 5 bases, V lost 4 bases, and 16 bases had no gene match. The CDR3 extends over 17 amino acids. Germline assignment: CDR1 SGHRS and CDR2 YFSETQ. CDR3 in amino acids: CASSLEGQVITGTEAFF. The CDR3 coding sequence is TGCGCCAGCAGCCTCGAGGGACAGGTTATAACGGGGACTGAAGCTTTCTTT.

A remark on this clone: Additional DNA sequences in this sample encode the identical CDR3. The chain recombines TRBV5-1 with TRBJ2-3; D may be TRBD2 (6 bases). The CDR3 is 14 residues long. Germline V gene data show CDR1 as SGHRS and CDR2 as YFSETQ. Trimming took 7 bases from V and 0 from J, leaving 12 bases between them. Written as DNA, the CDR3 is TGCGCCAGCCGGACTAAATCTAGCACAGATACGCAGTATTTT. Its protein is CASRTKSSTDTQYF.

V usage is TRBV11-2 and J usage is TRBJ1-6; a possible D gene is TRBD1 (6 bases). This CDR3 has 14 amino acids. CDR1 and CDR2 from the germline V gene are SGHAT and FQNNGV. Trimming removed 1 base at V and 10 bases at J, with 11 bases between. The CDR3 region is CASSLGTGISPLHF. CDR3 DNA sequence: TGTGCCAGCAGCTTAGGTACAGGGATATCACCCCTCCACTTT.

V and J are TRBV10-3 and TRBJ1-3; D unclear. Trimming shortened V by 2 bases and J by 0 bases, and 11 bases separated the two germline ends. Germline V gives CDR1 ENHRY, CDR2 SYGVKD. The CDR3 sequence is 16 residues long. The CDR3: CAISESDKISGNTIYF. DNA of the CDR3: TGTGCCATCAGTGAGAGTGACAAGATCTCTGGAAACACCATATATTTT.

The chain is built from TRBV29-1 and TRBJ1-1; TRBD1 aligns across 8 bases. The CDR3 runs 14 residues. Looked up from germline, CDR1 is SQVTM and CDR2 is ANQGSEA. J lost 0 bases, V lost 4 bases, and 4 bases had no gene match. The CDR3 spells CSVAAGGMNTEAFF. CDR3 in DNA: TGCAGCGTTGCGGCAGGGGGCATGAACACTGAAGCTTTCTTT. Together with reference TRBV29-1 and TRBJ1-1, the CDR3 gives the full variable domain: SAVISQKPSRDICQRGTSLTIQCQVDSQVTMMFWYRQQPGQSLTLIATANQGSEATYESGFVIDKFPISRPNLTFSTLTVSNMSPEDSSIYLCSVAAGGMNTEAFFGQGTRLTVV.

The chain employs TRBV7-3 and TRBJ2-2; unclear D gene. Deletions cut 5 bases from V and 7 bases from J, with 17 bases between. The CDR3 runs to 15 residues. The germline V gene encodes CDR1 SGHTA and CDR2 FQGTGA. CDR3 in DNA: TGTGCCAGCAGCCCCGGTTCTATGCCGCTCGGGGAGCTGTTTTTT. This translates into CASSPGSMPLGELFF.

V is TRBV4-1 and J is TRBJ1-4; 8 nucleotides align to TRBD1. The germline gives CDR1 MGHRA, CDR2 YSYEKL. CDR3 length: 15 amino acids. The trim removed 5 bases at V and 5 bases at J, leaving 7 bases unmatched. In DNA, the CDR3 is TGCGCCAGCAGCGCCTACAGGGGGATCAATGAAAAACTGTTTTTT. It is translated as CASSAYRGINEKLFF.

The chain has TRBV6-4 and TRBJ1-1; no firm D call. Germline V gene lookup returns CDR1 MRHNA and CDR2 SNTAGT. V lost 3 bases and J lost 3, with 11 bases in between. The CDR3 covers 14 residues. In DNA form, the CDR3 reads TGTGCCAGCAGTGAAATGTGGGGAGACACTGAAGCTTTCTTT. It translates to CASSEMWGDTEAFF.

This chain links TRBV9 with TRBJ1-6; 7 bases map to TRBD1. V lost 4 bases and J lost 6; bases outside the gene matches: 4. Germline CDR1 SGDLS, CDR2 YYNGEE. CDR3 length: 14 amino acids. This CDR3 reads CASSSTGTNSPLHF. The DNA of the CDR3 is TGTGCCAGCAGCTCGACAGGGACTAATTCACCCCTCCACTTT. Full variable domain (outside the CDR3, taken from reference TRBV9 and TRBJ1-6): DSGVTQTPKHLITATGQRVTLRCSPRSGDLSVYWYQQSLDQGLQFLIQYYNGEERAKGNILERFSAQQFPDLHSELNLSSLELGDSALYFCASSSTGTNSPLHFGNGTRLTVT.

This sequence joins TRBV27 and TRBJ2-7; possible D gene TRBD1, 6 bases. Trimming cost V 11 bases and J 4 bases, with 12 bases left between them. The CDR3 has 11 residues. Per the germline V gene, CDR1 is MNHEY and CDR2 is SMNVEV (reference sequence). The CDR3 region has the DNA TGTGCCGTCAGGGGTAGGTACGAGCAGTACTTC. Residues: CAVRGRYEQYF.